This T cell receptor (beta chain) came from a study of T cells in tuberculosis. Latent tuberculosis screening used tuberculin skin test and IGRA at entry. The CDR3 length is 15 residues. The V end was cut by 4 bases, the J end by 0 bases, with 10 bases between. The germline gives CDR1 SGHTA, CDR2 FQGNSA. Produced via immunoSEQ multiplex PCR; TCRdb's table is partial and in-frame only. The sample records 29,000 or so clones, over 90% being singletons. This rearrangement joins TRBV7-2 to TRBJ2-1; D may be TRBD1 (6 bases). Sequenced input: PBMCs. This TCR derives from a donor between 10 and 35 years old with latent tuberculosis or without tuberculosis infection. The CDR3 sequence: CASSSVGASYNEQFF. The CDR3 nucleotides read TGTGCCAGCAGCTCAGTGGGGGCCTCCTACAATGAGCAGTTCTTC.